This T cell receptor beta chain was captured in a study of neurological immune-mediated disorders. Specified time point: longitudinal time-point 3. TCRdb recomputed calls from the 5' RACE reads with MiXCR, one row per CDR3 protein. In the table there are tens of thousands of distinct CDR3 sequences, around 4.7% of which are singletons. Sequences were obtained from PBMCs. This clonotype was sampled from a woman aged 55-69 years with multiple sclerosis.

CDR3 protein: CASSTGSLIGQPQHF. The CDR3 nucleotides are TGTGCCAGCAGCACCGGGTCCTTAATTGGTCAGCCCCAGCATTTT. The V and J genes are TRBV6-1 and TRBJ1-5; D is ambiguous. The CDR3 runs 15 residues. The V end lost 6 bases, the J end lost 6 bases, and 18 bases lay between the germline ends. The germline V gene encodes CDR1 MNHNS and CDR2 SASEGT.